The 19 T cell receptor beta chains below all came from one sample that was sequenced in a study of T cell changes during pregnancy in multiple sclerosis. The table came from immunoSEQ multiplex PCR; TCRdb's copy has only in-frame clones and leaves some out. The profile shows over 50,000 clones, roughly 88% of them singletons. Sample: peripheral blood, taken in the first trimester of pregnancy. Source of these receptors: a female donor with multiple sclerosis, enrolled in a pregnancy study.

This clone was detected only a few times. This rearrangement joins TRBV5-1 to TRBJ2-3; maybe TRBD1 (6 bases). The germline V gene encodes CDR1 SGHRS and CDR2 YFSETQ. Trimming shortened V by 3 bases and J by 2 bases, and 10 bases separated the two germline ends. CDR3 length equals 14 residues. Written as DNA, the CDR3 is TGCGCCAGCAGCTCGAACAGGGTCACAGATACGCAGTATTTT. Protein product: CASSSNRVTDTQYF.

CDR3 region: CASSLYRGYGYTF. CDR3 nucleotides: TGTGCCAGCAGCTTATACAGGGGCTATGGCTACACCTTC. The chain uses TRBV7-2 and TRBJ1-2; TRBD1 matches 7 bases. The V and J ends lost 2 bases and 4 bases, in that order; junction bases with no gene match: 1. Germline V lookup: CDR1 SGHTA, CDR2 FQGNSA. This CDR3 is 13 amino acids long.

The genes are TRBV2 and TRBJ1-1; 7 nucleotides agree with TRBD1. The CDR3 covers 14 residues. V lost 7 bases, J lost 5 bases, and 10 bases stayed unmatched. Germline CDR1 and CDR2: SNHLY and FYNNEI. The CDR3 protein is CASKNDRGRTEAFF. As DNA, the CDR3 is TGTGCCAGCAAAAATGATAGGGGGCGTACTGAAGCTTTCTTT.

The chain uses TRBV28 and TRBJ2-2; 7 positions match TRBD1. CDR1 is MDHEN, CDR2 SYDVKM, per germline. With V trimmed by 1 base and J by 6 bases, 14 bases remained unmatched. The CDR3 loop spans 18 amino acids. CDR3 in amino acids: CASSLFAEGAGVPGELFF. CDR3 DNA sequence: TGTGCCAGCAGTTTATTTGCTGAGGGGGCAGGGGTCCCCGGGGAGCTGTTTTTT.

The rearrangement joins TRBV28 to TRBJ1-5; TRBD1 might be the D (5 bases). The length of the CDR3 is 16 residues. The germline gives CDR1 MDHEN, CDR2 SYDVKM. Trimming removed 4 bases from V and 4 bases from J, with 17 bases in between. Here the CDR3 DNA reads TGTGCCAGCAGTTCTCTCCCAGGGTACTCTAATCAGCCCCAGCATTTT. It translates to CASSSLPGYSNQPQHF. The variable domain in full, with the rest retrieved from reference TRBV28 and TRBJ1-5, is DVKVTQSSRYLVKRTGEKVFLECVQDMDHENMFWYRQDPGLGLRLIYFSYDVKMKEKGDIPEGYSVSREKKERFSLILESASTNQTSMYLCASSSLPGYSNQPQHFGDGTRLSIL.

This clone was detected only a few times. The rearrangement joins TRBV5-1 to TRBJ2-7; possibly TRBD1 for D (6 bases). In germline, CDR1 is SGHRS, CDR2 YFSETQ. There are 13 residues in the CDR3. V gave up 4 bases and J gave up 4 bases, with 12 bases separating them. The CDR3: CASSTGTPYEQYF. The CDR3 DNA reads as TGCGCCAGCAGCACCGGGACACCTTACGAGCAGTACTTC.

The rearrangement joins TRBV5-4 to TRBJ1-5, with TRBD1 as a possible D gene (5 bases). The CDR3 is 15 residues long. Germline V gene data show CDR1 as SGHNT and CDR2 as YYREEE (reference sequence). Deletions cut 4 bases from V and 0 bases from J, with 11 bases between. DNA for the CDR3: TGTGCCAGCAGCCTCGGGGGGACTAGCAATCAGCCCCAGCATTTT. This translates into CASSLGGTSNQPQHF.

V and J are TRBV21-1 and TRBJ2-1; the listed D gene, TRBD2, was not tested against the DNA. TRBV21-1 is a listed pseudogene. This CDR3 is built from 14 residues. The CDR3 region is CASSIRDYYNEQFF. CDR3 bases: TGTGCCAGCAGCATCCGGGACTATTACAATGAGCAGTTCTTC.

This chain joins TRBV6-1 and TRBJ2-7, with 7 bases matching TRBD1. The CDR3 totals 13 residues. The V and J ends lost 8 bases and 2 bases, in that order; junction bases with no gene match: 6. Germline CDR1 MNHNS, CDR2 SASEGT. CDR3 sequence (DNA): TGTGCCAGCGCAATTGACAGGGCCTACGAGCAGTACTTC. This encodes CASAIDRAYEQYF.

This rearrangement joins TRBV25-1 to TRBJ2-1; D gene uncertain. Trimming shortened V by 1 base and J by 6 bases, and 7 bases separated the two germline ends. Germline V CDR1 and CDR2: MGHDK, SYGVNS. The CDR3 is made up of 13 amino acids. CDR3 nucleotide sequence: TGTGCCAGCAGTGAATGGTCGGGCAATGAGCAGTTCTTC. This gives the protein CASSEWSGNEQFF.

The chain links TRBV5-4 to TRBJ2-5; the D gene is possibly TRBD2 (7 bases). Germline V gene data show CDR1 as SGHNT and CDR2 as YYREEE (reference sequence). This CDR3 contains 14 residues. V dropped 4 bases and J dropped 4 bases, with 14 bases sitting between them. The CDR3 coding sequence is TGTGCCAGCAGCCCGGGGGGCAGCGCAGAGACCCAGTACTTC. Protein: CASSPGGSAETQYF.

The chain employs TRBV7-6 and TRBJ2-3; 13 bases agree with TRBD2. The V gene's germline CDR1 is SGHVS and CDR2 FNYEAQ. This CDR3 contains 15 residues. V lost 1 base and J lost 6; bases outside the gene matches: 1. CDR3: CASSLELAGGDTQYF. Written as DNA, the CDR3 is TGTGCCAGCAGCTTAGAACTAGCGGGGGGGGATACGCAGTATTTT.

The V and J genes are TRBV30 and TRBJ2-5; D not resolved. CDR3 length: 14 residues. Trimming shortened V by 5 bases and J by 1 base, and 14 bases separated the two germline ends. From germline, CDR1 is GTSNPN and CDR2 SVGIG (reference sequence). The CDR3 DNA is TGTGCCTGGGCCCCCTCCGGGTCCCAAGAGACCCAGTACTTC. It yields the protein CAWAPSGSQETQYF.

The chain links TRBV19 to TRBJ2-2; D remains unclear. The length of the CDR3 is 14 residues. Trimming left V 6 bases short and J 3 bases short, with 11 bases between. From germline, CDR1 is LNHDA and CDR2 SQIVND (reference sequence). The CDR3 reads CASRWAVDTGELFF. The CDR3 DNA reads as TGTGCCAGTAGGTGGGCTGTGGACACCGGGGAGCTGTTTTTT. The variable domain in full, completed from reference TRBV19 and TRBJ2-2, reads DGGITQSPKYLFRKEGQNVTLSCEQNLNHDAMYWYRQDPGQGLRLIYYSQIVNDFQKGDIAEGYSVSREKKESFPLTVTSAQKNPTAFYLCASRWAVDTGELFFGEGSRLTVL.

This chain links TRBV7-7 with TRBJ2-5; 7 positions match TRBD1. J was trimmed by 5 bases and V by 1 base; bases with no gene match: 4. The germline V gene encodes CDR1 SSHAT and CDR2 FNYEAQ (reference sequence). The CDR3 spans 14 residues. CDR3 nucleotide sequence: TGTGCCAGCAGCTTAGGTGGACAGGCGGAGACCCAGTACTTC. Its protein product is CASSLGGQAETQYF.

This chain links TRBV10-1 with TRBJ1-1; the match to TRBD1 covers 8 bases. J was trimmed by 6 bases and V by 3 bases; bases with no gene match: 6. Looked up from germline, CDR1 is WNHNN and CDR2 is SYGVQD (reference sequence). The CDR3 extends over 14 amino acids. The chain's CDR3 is CASSETGGNAEAFF. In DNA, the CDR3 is TGCGCCAGCAGTGAAACAGGGGGAAATGCTGAAGCTTTCTTT.

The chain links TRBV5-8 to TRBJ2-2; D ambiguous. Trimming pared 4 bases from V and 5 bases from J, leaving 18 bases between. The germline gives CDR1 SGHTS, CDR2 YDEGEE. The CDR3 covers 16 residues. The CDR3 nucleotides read TGTGCCAGCAGCAAGATCTTCGACTTACCAACCGGGGAGCTGTTTTTT. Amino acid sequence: CASSKIFDLPTGELFF.

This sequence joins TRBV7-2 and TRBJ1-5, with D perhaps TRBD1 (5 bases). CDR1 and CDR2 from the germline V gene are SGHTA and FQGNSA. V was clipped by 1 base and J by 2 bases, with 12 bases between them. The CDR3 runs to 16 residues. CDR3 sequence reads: CASSLGQGRGNQPQHF. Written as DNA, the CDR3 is TGTGCCAGCAGCTTAGGGCAGGGTAGGGGCAATCAGCCCCAGCATTTT.

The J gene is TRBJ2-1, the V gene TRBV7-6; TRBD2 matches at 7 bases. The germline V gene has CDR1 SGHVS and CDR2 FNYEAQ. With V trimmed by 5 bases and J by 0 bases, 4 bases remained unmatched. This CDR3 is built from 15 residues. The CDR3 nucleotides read TGTGCCAGCAGCCCCAGCGGGACCTCCTACAATGAGCAGTTCTTC. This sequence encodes CASSPSGTSYNEQFF.